What follows is one TCR beta chain and its context. The table lists this clone with a few counts. What this receptor recognizes is not known. Per-nucleotide qualities are absent, and no much larger clonotype sits a single base away. The High Capacity cDNA Reverse Transcription Kit was used to reverse transcribe all of the isolated RNA, meaning that expressed TCRB transcripts were what got sequenced. Deep immunoSEQ sequencing was applied to naive, central memory and regulatory T cell samples, giving an average of about 3.57 million total reads per sample. Sorted cells were lysed in RLT buffer, and RNA was extracted using DNase-treated RNeasy Micro or Mini kits according to cell number. To prevent cross-contamination, each cell subset was processed individually, whereas patient and healthy donor samples were processed jointly. Using the immunoSEQ multiplex PCR, TCRB sequences were amplified from cDNA into 87-bp fragments spanning the CDR3 region. Sequencing of the amplicons was performed on the Illumina HiSeq platform. The authors' pipeline ran thus. Synthetic template baselines were used to correct PCR bias computationally, reads within Hamming distance 2 were collapsed together, and singletons that could not be merged were discarded. Reads were aligned against IMGT so that V, D and J genes, CDR3 length and insertions or deletions at six rearrangement sites could be assigned. Within each subset, clonotype counts were normalized to the number of sorted cells before true diversity and Gini coefficients were calculated with the tcR R package. Repertoire sharing was quantified using the overlap coefficient calculated on TCRB nucleotide sequences. Out-of-frame TCRB sequences from naive cells were analyzed to stand in for the pre-selection repertoire. TCRdb mirrors the immuneACCESS table, restricted to in-frame sequences. Some clones are absent from its copies; in checked studies, under half trace to an unresolved V gene, and the reason for the others is unknown. V and J calls and clone size are copied from that table; D and trimming were computed from the DNA. The sample yields more than 300,000 clones; approximately 16% were counted once. The ten largest clones take up 0.019% of the sample.

This record belongs to a study of beta chain features in type 1 diabetes (dated by TCRdb to between 2017 and 2018). Looking at the study overall: Mean age, gender distribution, total cell number and subset yield were not different between patients and healthy donors. The study compared TCRB repertoires of sorted circulating CD4+ T cell subsets between recently diagnosed type 1 diabetes patients and matched healthy donors. Regulatory and stem cell-like memory subsets were isolated from only 8 patients and 8 healthy donors, whereas naive and central memory subsets came from all 28 donors. A total of over 90,000,000 sorted cells were examined across all samples, and a strong correlation was observed between cell number per subset and RNA yield.

Each donor gave one peripheral blood draw, roughly 110 mL on average, collected into heparinised tubes. A BD FACSAria II was used to sort naive, central memory, regulatory and stem cell-like memory CD4+ T cells with a panel that included CD45RO, CCR7, CD25, CD127, CD95 and CD27. A purity above 95% was achieved for all sorted populations. PBMCs were isolated immediately by Lymphoprep density gradient centrifugation and stained directly without culture. Samples were stained and sorted in pairs, with one healthy donor and one patient per experiment, so that batch effects were minimized. The paper's findings and limits, for the study overall: Because small numbers of individuals were included in the HLA sub-analyses, any influence of HLA type on TCRB rearrangement was left unresolved. Naive, central memory and regulatory TCRB repertoires appeared more similar among patients than among healthy donors. Type 1 diabetes patients showed a moderate but significant shortening of TCRB CDR3 length in all four CD4+ subsets. Because cDNA was sequenced instead of genomic DNA, highly expressing activated cells could be over-represented, though the groups showed no difference in activation or CD3 levels. Shorter templates might have been favored by PCR, but patient and control samples were amplified and corrected together, so both groups would have been affected equally by any skew. Patients with type 1 diabetes made fewer insertions and deleted more nucleotides at VDJ recombination sites, implying thymic rearrangement abnormalities.

The sequenced sample consisted of naive CD4+ T cells from blood. The cell subset or site label of this sample denotes: true naive CD4+ T cells. This TCR came from a woman aged 18-29 years in good health.

The DNA sequence reads TGTGCCAGCAGCGCCGGTAGGAGGGAGACCCAGTACTTC. Its product reads: CASSAGRRETQYF. This sequence uses TRBV9 and TRBJ2-5; the best D guess is TRBD2, with 5 bases matching. From the cysteine through the phenylalanine, the CDR3 covers 13 amino acids. The entry retains the CDR3 DNA only, 39 bases that are in frame from base 1. V is pared back by 3 bases and J by 5 bases, with 11 bases lying between the germline termini. CDR1 and CDR2 are drawn from the germline V gene: SGDLS, YYNGEE.